These 30 T cell receptor beta chains originate from one sample sequenced in a study of blood T cells in healthy people across ages. The second PCR ran about 7 to 12 cycles with a sample-barcoded 5' primer and J-beta primers. TCRdb redid the calling of the 5' RACE reads with MiXCR, one entry per CDR3 protein. The table lists about 690,000 distinct CDR3 sequences, approximately 40% of them singletons, with about 30% in the top ten. The sample was blood. The origin of the receptors is a man older than 75 in good health.

The genes are TRBV28 and TRBJ2-7, with 8 bases aligning to TRBD2. Germline V CDR1 and CDR2: MDHEN, SYDVKM. Unmatched junction bases numbered 10, after V lost 3 bases and J lost 9 bases. The CDR3 has 14 amino acids. CDR3 sequence: CASSFLSGSGRQYF. For the CDR3, the DNA is TGTGCCAGCAGTTTTTTAAGCGGGAGCGGACGGCAGTACTTC.

This clonotype was found a few times. The V gene is TRBV20-1, the J gene TRBJ2-7; 9 nucleotides agree with TRBD2. Germline V gene lookup returns CDR1 DFQATT and CDR2 SNEGSKA (reference sequence). The junction had 10 bases not matched to a gene; V was cut back by 1 base and J by 3 bases. The CDR3 has 16 residues. Here the CDR3 DNA reads TGCAGTGCTAGAGTTTTAGCGACTAGCGGAAGCTACGAGCAGTACTTC. It yields the protein CSARVLATSGSYEQYF.

This clonotype has only a few counts. Since a much larger clone is just one base distant, this may be a read error. The chain combines TRBV27 with TRBJ2-5; D remains unclear. The DNA end is more similar to TRBJ2-1, so the J call may be wrong. Germline values: CDR1 MNHEY, CDR2 SMNVEV (reference sequence). The CDR3 runs 11 residues. The DNA of the CDR3 is TGTGCCAGCAGCCCTAAAGAGACCCAGTTCTTC. It specifies CASSPKETQFF.

The chain recombines TRBV29-1 with TRBJ2-1; 9 bases match TRBD2. From germline, CDR1 is SQVTM and CDR2 ANQGSEA. There are 17 residues in the CDR3. The ends lost 1 base at V and 7 bases at J; junction bases unmatched: 14. The CDR3 reads CSVEGGARGLASNEQFF. DNA for the CDR3: TGCAGCGTTGAAGGCGGCGCCCGGGGACTAGCCTCGAATGAGCAGTTCTTC.

The rearrangement links TRBV12-3 or TRBV12-4 to TRBJ2-7, with 8 bases lining up with TRBD1. The CDR3 length is 16 residues. J was trimmed by 0 bases and V by 4 bases; bases with no gene match: 8. The CDR3 is CASSSFQGAGSYEQYF. The DNA for the CDR3 is TGTGCCAGCAGTTCTTTTCAGGGGGCCGGCTCCTACGAGCAGTACTTC.

Many counts were recorded for this clonotype. The chain has TRBV27 and TRBJ2-7; tentative D call: TRBD1 (5 bases). The CDR3 has 16 residues. CDR1 is MNHEY and CDR2 is SMNVEV in the germline V gene (reference sequence). Trimming shortened V by 2 bases and J by 2 bases, and 16 bases separated the two germline ends. The CDR3 DNA reads TGTGCCAGCAGTTTAGCCGGCAGGGCCCCCACCTACGAGCAGTACTTC. It is translated as CASSLAGRAPTYEQYF.

This clonotype was observed many times. The genes are TRBV6-2 or TRBV6-3 and TRBJ2-3; 8 nucleotides match TRBD2. The CDR3 has 13 residues. The V segment lost 6 bases and the J segment 1 base; nucleotides outside the gene matches: 0. Looked up from germline, CDR1 is MNHEY and CDR2 is SVGEGT. As DNA, the CDR3 is TGTGCCAGCAGACTAGCGGGCACAGATACGCAGTATTTT. Translation: CASRLAGTDTQYF.

This clonotype has a handful of counts. This rearrangement joins TRBV15 to TRBJ2-7, with D maybe TRBD1 (6 bases). Trimming removed 3 bases at V and 0 bases at J, with 12 bases between. CDR3 length equals 15 residues. The germline V gene encodes CDR1 LNHNV and CDR2 YYDKDF (reference sequence). CDR3 nucleotides: TGTGCCACCAGCAGTAGGCAGGGGAACTCCTACGAGCAGTACTTC. Its protein is CATSSRQGNSYEQYF.

This clonotype counts as medium-sized. This chain uses TRBV4-3 with TRBJ1-1, with a possible D match to TRBD1 (5 bases). CDR3 length: 17 amino acids. CDR1 and CDR2 from the germline V gene are LGHNA and YSLEER. V gave up 3 bases and J gave up 7 bases, with 24 bases separating them. The CDR3 DNA sequence: TGCGCCAGCAGCCAGGGAGGATCGGGGGTTGTAACGGGTGAAGCTTTCTTT. It encodes CASSQGGSGVVTGEAFF.

The chain has TRBV20-1 and TRBJ2-6; TRBD2 matches at 11 bases. The trim removed 3 bases at V and 3 bases at J, leaving 16 bases unmatched. Germline V gene sequence: CDR1 DFQATT, CDR2 SNEGSKA (reference sequence). This CDR3 has 20 amino acids. The DNA of the CDR3 is TGCAGTGCTAGGGGTACCCGACTTAGCGGGGGGGCGAGTGGGGCCAACGTCCTGACTTTC. It is translated as CSARGTRLSGGASGANVLTF.

Concerning this clonotype itself: Germline is not matched at one junction end, which may reflect a read error. The chain joins TRBV6-2 or TRBV6-3 to TRBJ1-6, with 9 positions matching TRBD1. Germline loops: CDR1 MNHEY, CDR2 SVGEGT. The CDR3 contains 18 residues. In DNA, the CDR3 is TGTGCCAGCAGCCGGGACAGGGCCAGAAGGACCTATAATTCACCCCCCCACTTT. It translates to CASSRDRARRTYNSPPHF.

The genes are TRBV6-5 and TRBJ2-2; no reliable D call. The germline V gene has CDR1 MNHEY and CDR2 SVGAGI. The CDR3 is made up of 13 amino acids. V was pared by 0 bases and J by 5 bases, with 4 bases between. CDR3 sequence: CASSYSMTGELFF. CDR3 in DNA: TGTGCCAGCAGTTACTCTATGACCGGGGAGCTGTTTTTT.

As concerns this clonotype: One junction end disagrees with the germline gene, perhaps due to a read error. V and J are TRBV5-8 and TRBJ1-2; TRBD1 is a possible D gene (5 bases). There are 16 residues in the CDR3. Germline loops: CDR1 SGHTS, CDR2 YDEGEE. CDR3 sequence: CATSLGPLRGLYGYTF. The CDR3 region has the DNA TGTGCCACCAGCTTGGGGCCCCTAAGAGGTCTCTATGGCTACACCTTC.

The V call is TRBV7-8, the J call TRBJ1-6, with D possibly TRBD1 on 6 matching bases. V lost 7 bases and J 10 bases, leaving 20 bases between the germline ends. Per germline, CDR1 SGHVS and CDR2 FQNEAQ. This CDR3 comprises 15 residues. DNA of the CDR3: TGTGCCAGCACCCCGCAGAACAGGGCTGGGTCACCCCTCCACTTT. It translates to CASTPQNRAGSPLHF.

The V call is TRBV29-1, the J call TRBJ2-3; TRBD2 is a possible D gene (7 bases). The CDR3 loop spans 19 amino acids. The V gene lost 4 bases and the J gene lost 0 bases, with 26 bases spanning the gap. The germline gives CDR1 SQVTM, CDR2 ANQGSEA. The CDR3 sequence is CSVVPIAGAPYVSTDTQYF. The CDR3 DNA reads as TGCAGCGTTGTTCCGATCGCGGGGGCACCCTACGTCAGCACAGATACGCAGTATTTT.

This clonotype was seen a handful of times. A read error may produce the germline difference seen at one junction end. The chain combines TRBV10-3 with TRBJ2-3; tentatively, D is TRBD2 (6 bases). Germline V gives CDR1 ENHRY, CDR2 SYGVKD. This CDR3 contains 16 residues. CDR3 DNA: TGTGCCATCAGTGAGTCTGGGGCGGGAAGCAGAGATACGCAGTATTTT. Its protein is CAISESGAGSRDTQYF.

The V call is TRBV6-6, the J call TRBJ2-3, with 16 nucleotides matching TRBD2. V trimming: 4 bases; J trimming: 4 bases; junction bases outside the gene matches: 2. The CDR3 runs to 16 residues. Germline lookup yields CDR1 MNHNY and CDR2 SVGAGI (reference sequence). Here the CDR3 DNA reads TGTGCCAGCAGTTCCGGGACTAGCGGGGGGGCAGATACGCAGTATTTT. It codes for CASSSGTSGGADTQYF.

This chain links TRBV29-1 with TRBJ2-6; a possible D gene is TRBD2 (7 bases). CDR3 length equals 15 residues. The germline CDR1 and CDR2 sequences are SQVTM and ANQGSEA. Trimming stripped 3 bases from V and 0 bases from J, with 9 bases between. CDR3 DNA: TGCAGCGTTGACGGGGGGCTCTCTGGGGCCAACGTCCTGACTTTC. This encodes CSVDGGLSGANVLTF.

Only a few counts were recorded for this clonotype. V and J are TRBV7-9 and TRBJ2-1, with 9 bases that match TRBD1. Trimming at V came to 5 bases and at J to 7 bases, leaving 9 bases not matched to a gene. The CDR3 length is 15 residues. Germline CDR1 and CDR2: SEHNR and FQNEAQ (reference sequence). CDR3: CASSGDRGISNEQFF. For the CDR3, the DNA is TGTGCCAGCAGCGGAGACAGGGGGATTTCTAATGAGCAGTTCTTC.

The rearrangement joins TRBV20-1 to TRBJ1-2, with 9 bases aligning to TRBD1. The trim removed 3 bases at V and 8 bases at J, leaving 13 bases unmatched. The CDR3 length is 15 residues. The V gene's germline CDR1 is DFQATT and CDR2 SNEGSKA (reference sequence). The DNA of the CDR3 is TGCAGTGCTAGGCCCGGGACAGGGATCTCTCGCGGCTACACCTTC. It is translated as CSARPGTGISRGYTF.

In this sample, this clonotype turned up a few times. The rearrangement uses TRBV20-1 and TRBJ1-2, with D perhaps TRBD1 (5 bases). The germline V gene encodes CDR1 DFQATT and CDR2 SNEGSKA (reference sequence). This CDR3 comprises 11 residues. The V and J ends lost 7 bases and 8 bases respectively, with 14 bases between them. The CDR3 protein is CSGARGWGYTF. In DNA, the CDR3 is TGCAGTGGGGCGAGGGGATGGGGCTACACCTTC.

With regard to this clonotype: A read error may produce the germline difference seen at one junction end. The V and J genes are TRBV24-1 and TRBJ2-3, with a possible D match to TRBD2 (5 bases). CDR1 is KGHDR and CDR2 is SFDVKD in the germline V gene. The CDR3 loop spans 13 amino acids. The CDR3 sequence is CASRRTVTDTQYF. The CDR3 region has the DNA TGTGCCTCCAGGAGGACGGTGACAGATACGCAGTATTTT.

The chain recombines TRBV24-1 with TRBJ2-3; D not resolved. V was trimmed by 5 bases and J by 1 base, leaving 15 bases between them. CDR3 length: 16 residues. CDR1 and CDR2 from the germline V gene are KGHDR and SFDVKD. The CDR3 DNA follows: TGTGCCACCAGTGGAAATCCCGGCAGAGGCACAGATACGCAGTATTTT. Encoded protein: CATSGNPGRGTDTQYF.

The chain combines TRBV6-1 with TRBJ2-1; D remains unclear. From germline, CDR1 is MNHNS and CDR2 SASEGT. The CDR3 is 16 amino acids. V dropped 4 bases and J dropped 8 bases, with 21 bases sitting between them. CDR3 in amino acids: CASSGRHDRVGDEQFF. The CDR3 nucleotides are TGTGCCAGCAGTGGCAGACACGATAGGGTGGGCGATGAGCAGTTCTTC.

There are many counts of this clonotype. The rearrangement links TRBV27 to TRBJ2-5, with TRBD1 as a possible D gene (5 bases). The V and J ends lost 2 bases and 2 bases respectively, with 6 bases between them. The CDR3 is made up of 13 amino acids. Germline CDR1 MNHEY, CDR2 SMNVEV (reference sequence). CDR3 DNA: TGTGCCAGCAGTTTAAGGGGTCAAGAGACCCAGTACTTC. Protein product: CASSLRGQETQYF.

The chain links TRBV11-1 to TRBJ2-6; D call uncertain. Trimming took off 6 bases at V and 4 bases at J, with 22 bases between the two ends. Germline CDR1 is SGHAT and CDR2 is FQDESV (reference sequence). The CDR3 spans 18 residues. DNA for the CDR3: TGTGCCAGCAGTCCATCGGGTGTACGGGCAGGCGGGGCCAACGTCCTGACTTTC. Translated, it gives CASSPSGVRAGGANVLTF.

The CDR3 DNA sequence: TGTGCCAGCAGCTCGGCAGCCCCGAACACTGAAGCTTTCTTT. Encoded protein: CASSSAAPNTEAFF. The chain employs TRBV9 and TRBJ1-1; D is unclear. Per the germline V gene, CDR1 is SGDLS and CDR2 is YYNGEE. The CDR3 length is 14 residues. Trimming took off 4 bases at V and 1 base at J, with 11 bases between the two ends.

This clonotype showed up many times. V and J are TRBV20-1 and TRBJ2-7; 13 bases are a match to TRBD2. This CDR3 is built from 14 residues. After removal of 3 bases from V and 6 bases from J, the junction contained 5 bases not matched to a gene. Germline loops: CDR1 DFQATT, CDR2 SNEGSKA (reference sequence). CDR3 amino acids: CSARGTSGISEQYF. CDR3 DNA: TGCAGTGCTAGGGGGACTAGCGGGATAAGCGAGCAGTACTTC.

This chain uses TRBV11-1 with TRBJ2-7; 11 positions agree with TRBD1. The DNA end lines up better with TRBJ2-5; the J call may be wrong. Germline assignment: CDR1 SGHAT and CDR2 FQDESV (reference sequence). The CDR3 is 15 residues long. This CDR3 is CASRDRDRGEETQYF. The CDR3, as DNA: TGTGCCAGCCGAGACCGGGACAGGGGGGAAGAGACCCAGTACTTC.

CDR3 DNA sequence: TGTGCCAGCAAAATAACAGGGGGCTACGAGCAGTACTTC. Amino acid sequence: CASKITGGYEQYF. The chain couples TRBV6-5 to TRBJ2-7, with TRBD1 matching 8 bases. This CDR3 region has 13 residues. Trimming removed 7 bases from V and 3 bases from J; junction bases left unmatched: 5. CDR1 is MNHEY, CDR2 SVGAGI, per germline.